Listed here is a single T cell receptor beta chain. Its antigen is not known. Assay: immunoSEQ multiplex PCR; the TCRdb copy retains only in-frame clones and omits some. Of 60,000 to 70,000 clones listed, roughly four fifths are singletons. The CDR3 loop spans 14 amino acids. V shed 8 bases, J shed 7 bases, and the junction held 10 bases outside the gene matches. Germline V gives CDR1 SNHLY, CDR2 FYNNEI. Sequencing was preceded by expansion of antigen-specific CD4+ T cells with viral peptide pools in the ViraFEST assay. CD4+ T cells were isolated after less than 12 days of culture. Two million PBMC per well received approximately 11 IU/ml IL-2 and 8 to 10 ug/ml peptides in culture. The data derive from a study of vaccination effects on CD4 cells after COVID-19. Study-level results: After vaccination, at late timepoints, clones induced by infection and by vaccine contracted markedly.

Sequencing used CD4+ T cells from PBMCs cultured with HCoV-229E spike peptides, obtained before COVID-19 vaccination. The rearrangement joins TRBV2 to TRBJ1-5, with 8 bases identical to TRBD1. The source is a human donor who received a COVID-19 vaccine. CDR3 sequence reads: CASLGGGTGQPQHF. CDR3 DNA: TGTGCCAGCCTAGGGGGAGGGACAGGACAGCCCCAGCATTTT.